The clone carrying this TCR beta chain was found many times. Its antigen remains unknown. These data come from a study of T cell clonality in common variable immunodeficiency. Notes on the study in general: In common variable immunodeficiency, TCR beta chains reportedly carried fewer deletions and N-nucleotide insertions.

CVID meant reduced serum IgG, IgA and/or IgM plus specific antibody deficiency. Heparinized whole blood, roughly 4.5 to 9 ml, came from each donor. Some clones are missing from TCRdb's copy, which holds only in-frame ones; the method was immunoSEQ multiplex PCR. This sample comprises approximately 24,000 clones, none seen once only. The specimen was peripheral blood mononuclear cells. The TCR was taken from a human donor with common variable immunodeficiency.

CDR3 in amino acids: CASSPSGTVHYNEQFF. The sequenced CDR3 bases are TGTGCCAGCTCACCTTCCGGGACAGTACACTACAATGAG. The chain is built from TRBV18 and TRBJ2-1; 7 nucleotides agree with TRBD1. The sequenced fragment ends 3 residues before the CDR3 boundary, so the rest is inferred from the germline J gene. CDR1 and CDR2 (germline): KGHSH, LQKENI. J gave up 3 bases and V 3 bases, and 8 bases lay outside the gene matches. The CDR3 is 16 amino acids.